The 10 T cell receptor beta chains below all came from one sample that was sequenced in a study of CD8 T cells in Susac syndrome. Random hexamers were used to reverse transcribe an amount of about 0.5 to 1 ug RNA. TCRdb processed the immunoSEQ multiplex PCR reads anew with MiXCR; each CDR3 protein has one entry. The sample carries about 240,000 distinct CDR3 sequences, about 96% recorded once. Input material: CD4+ T cells from PBMCs. The source is a human donor with Susac syndrome.

The rearrangement uses TRBV3-1 and TRBJ1-5; perhaps TRBD1 as D (5 bases). The V and J ends lost 4 bases and 5 bases respectively, with 12 bases between them. CDR1 and CDR2 from the germline V gene are LGHDT and YNNKEL (reference sequence). The CDR3 contains 14 residues. The CDR3 loop is CASSLTGVYQPQHF. The CDR3 DNA sequence: TGTGCCAGCAGCCTAACAGGCGTGTATCAGCCCCAGCATTTT.

This chain links TRBV7-8 with TRBJ1-2; D gene unclear. This CDR3 region has 12 residues. Trimming removed 3 bases at V and 7 bases at J, with 9 bases between. Germline values: CDR1 SGHVS, CDR2 FQNEAQ. CDR3 sequence: CASSFMGGGYTF. The DNA for the CDR3 is TGTGCCAGCAGCTTTATGGGTGGTGGCTACACCTTC.

The chain joins TRBV5-1 to TRBJ2-7, with D possibly being TRBD1 (5 bases). V lost 1 base and J lost 0, with 14 bases in between. The germline V gene encodes CDR1 SGHRS and CDR2 YFSETQ. The CDR3 spans 16 residues. The CDR3 sequence: CASSLTPGPTSYEQYF. CDR3 coding DNA: TGCGCCAGCAGCTTGACCCCAGGGCCTACCTCCTACGAGCAGTACTTC.

The V call is TRBV28, the J call TRBJ2-5, with D possibly TRBD2 on 6 matching bases. V gave up 11 bases and J gave up 1 base, with 20 bases separating them. This CDR3 contains 15 residues. Germline V CDR1 and CDR2: MDHEN, SYDVKM. The CDR3 nucleotides are TGTGCCTCCTCTATTGAGGGAGGATTCCAAGAGACCCAGTACTTC. This codes for CASSIEGGFQETQYF.

The rearrangement joins TRBV15 to TRBJ2-5; D gene ambiguous. The ends were cut back, 3 bases at V and 1 base at J, with 6 bases in the middle. The CDR3 is 13 residues long. Germline assignment: CDR1 LNHNV and CDR2 YYDKDF (reference sequence). CDR3 DNA: TGTGCCACCAGCAGTCCCTCCCAAGAGACCCAGTACTTC. Its translation: CATSSPSQETQYF.

V usage is TRBV15 and J usage is TRBJ2-6; TRBD2 agrees at 7 bases. The CDR3 extends over 19 amino acids. CDR1 LNHNV and CDR2 YYDKDF come from the germline V gene (reference sequence). The V gene end was trimmed by 6 bases and the J gene end by 0 bases; junction bases not matched to a gene: 14. The CDR3 sequence is CATRSLAEGRYSGANVLTF. CDR3 DNA sequence: TGTGCCACCAGAAGTCTAGCGGAGGGGCGGTACTCTGGGGCCAACGTCCTGACTTTC.

This sequence joins TRBV20-1 and TRBJ2-2, with a tentative D call TRBD1 (6 bases). Trimming took off 3 bases at V and 6 bases at J, with 14 bases between the two ends. This CDR3 is built from 14 residues. Looked up from germline, CDR1 is DFQATT and CDR2 is SNEGSKA (reference sequence). The CDR3 DNA reads as TGCAGTGCTAGGGACAGCCAAGGGTCCGGGGAGCTGTTTTTT. This sequence encodes CSARDSQGSGELFF.

The chain joins TRBV29-1 to TRBJ1-1; D gene unclear. V was trimmed by 6 bases and J by 0 bases, leaving 20 bases between them. The germline V gene has CDR1 SQVTM and CDR2 ANQGSEA. The CDR3 has 16 amino acids. The CDR3 DNA is TGCAGCGTCCATTCCCTTTTCAGTGCCCTGAACACTGAAGCTTTCTTT. It yields the protein CSVHSLFSALNTEAFF.

The rearrangement links TRBV11-2 to TRBJ2-5; TRBD2 might be the D (5 bases). V shed 2 bases and J shed 4 bases, with 11 bases lying between them. The CDR3 runs to 14 residues. From germline, CDR1 is SGHAT and CDR2 FQNNGV. This chain's CDR3 is CASSLRGPRETQYF. CDR3 coding DNA: TGTGCCAGCAGCTTAAGAGGGCCCAGAGAGACCCAGTACTTC.

This chain connects TRBV9 to TRBJ2-5; D remains unclear. V lost 2 bases, J lost 5 bases, and 10 bases lay in between. Germline lookup yields CDR1 SGDLS and CDR2 YYNGEE. The CDR3 consists of 13 residues. The CDR3 bases are TGTGCCAGCAGCGTTGGCCCGGCGGAGACCCAGTACTTC. This sequence encodes CASSVGPAETQYF.